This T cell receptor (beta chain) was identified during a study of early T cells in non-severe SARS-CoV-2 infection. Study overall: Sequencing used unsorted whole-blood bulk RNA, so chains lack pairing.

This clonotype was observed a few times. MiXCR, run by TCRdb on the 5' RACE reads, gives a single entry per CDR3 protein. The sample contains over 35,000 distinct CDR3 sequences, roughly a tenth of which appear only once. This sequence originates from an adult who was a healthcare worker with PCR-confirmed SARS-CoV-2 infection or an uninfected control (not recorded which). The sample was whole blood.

CDR3 sequence reads: CASSLLGVGELFF. Written as DNA, the CDR3 is TGTGCCAGCAGCTTACTAGGGGTCGGGGAGCTGTTTTTT. The V gene is TRBV7-9, the J gene TRBJ2-2; D may be TRBD1 (5 bases). This CDR3 is 13 amino acids long. Germline-derived CDR1 and CDR2 are SEHNR and FQNEAQ (reference sequence). Trimming left V 2 bases short and J 7 bases short, with 8 bases between.